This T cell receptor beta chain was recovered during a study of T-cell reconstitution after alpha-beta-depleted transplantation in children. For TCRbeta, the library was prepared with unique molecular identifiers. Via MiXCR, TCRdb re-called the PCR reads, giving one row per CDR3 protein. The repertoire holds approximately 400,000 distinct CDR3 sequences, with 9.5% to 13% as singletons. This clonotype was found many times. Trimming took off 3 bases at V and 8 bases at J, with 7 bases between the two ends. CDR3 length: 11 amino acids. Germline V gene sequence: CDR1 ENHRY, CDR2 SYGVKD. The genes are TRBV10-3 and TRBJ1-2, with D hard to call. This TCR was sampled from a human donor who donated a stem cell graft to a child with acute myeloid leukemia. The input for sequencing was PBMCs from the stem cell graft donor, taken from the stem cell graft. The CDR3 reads CAISDFRGYTF. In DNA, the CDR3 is TGTGCCATCAGTGATTTTCGAGGCTACACCTTC.